The 19 T cell receptor beta chains presented below share a single source sample, sequenced in a study of T cells in women clearing cervical HPV infection. This table comes from immunoSEQ multiplex PCR, and its TCRdb copy is limited to in-frame clones, with some not included. This listing includes about 36,000 clones. Sequencing was done on a sample of blood buffy coat. The receptors stem from a woman between 18 and 69 years old with a cervical HPV16 infection that either progressed to CIN3+ or cleared (not recorded which).

Remarks on this clone: Relative to the germline gene, one junction end is altered; a read error may explain this. The sample has other DNA sequences that encode this CDR3 too. The CDR3 here is CAISESGAKSSGNTIYF. CDR3 DNA, as far as it was read: TGTGCCATCAGTGAGTCGGGGGCGAAGAGCTCTGGAAACACA. V gene TRBV10-3 combines with J gene TRBJ1-3, with a tentative D call TRBD1 (6 bases). The read halts 3 residues ahead of the CDR3 end, with the missing end drawn from the germline J gene. The CDR3 runs to 17 residues. Germline CDR1 ENHRY, CDR2 SYGVKD.

Worth noting for this clone: The CDR3 end lies 3 residues beyond the end of the read and is filled in from the germline J gene. The rearrangement links TRBV20-1 to TRBJ1-6; D possibly corresponds to TRBD1 (6 bases). This CDR3 comprises 16 residues. V was cut by 1 base and J by 0 bases, with 10 bases left in between. CDR1 and CDR2 from the germline V gene are DFQATT and SNEGSKA (reference sequence). CDR3 bases read: TGCAGTGCTAGAGGAGGGGGTAGCTCCTATAATTCACCC. Translated: CSARGGGSSYNSP. Given in full, the CDR3 is CSARGGGSSYNSPLHF.

Points on this clone: The read ends 3 residues before the CDR3 terminus; that terminus is restored from the germline J gene. The rearrangement joins TRBV30 to TRBJ1-2; D perhaps matches TRBD1 (5 bases). Per the germline V gene, CDR1 is GTSNPN and CDR2 is SVGIG (reference sequence). The length of the CDR3 is 15 residues. Trimming took 4 bases from V and 4 from J, leaving 19 bases between them. CDR3 sequence: CAWMAGSLGGYGYTF. The DNA read from the CDR3 is TGTGCCTGGATGGCAGGGTCTTTGGGGGGCTATGGC.

Comments on this clone: The observed sequence ends 3 residues before the CDR3 terminus, with the missing tail filled in from the germline J gene. The chain joins TRBV7-2 to TRBJ2-2; D not certain. The CDR3 is 13 amino acids. V lost 7 bases to trimming and J lost 5 bases, with 11 bases between them. Germline CDR1 SGHTA, CDR2 FQGNSA. This CDR3 is CASNPDSTGELFF. The CDR3 bases that were read are TGTGCCAGCAACCCCGATAGTACCGGGGAG.

Regarding this clone: The CDR3 end lies 3 residues beyond the end of the read and is filled in from the germline J gene. This chain links TRBV5-3 with TRBJ1-2, with D maybe TRBD1 (6 bases). TRBV5-3 is an ORF; its function is uncertain. This CDR3 region has 12 residues. Trimming stripped 10 bases from V and 2 bases from J, with 12 bases between. This CDR3 reads CAPKGGNYGYTF. The part of the CDR3 DNA that was read is TGTGCCCCGAAGGGGGGGAACTATGGC.

Turning to this clone: The observed sequence ends 3 residues before the CDR3 terminus, with the missing tail filled in from the germline J gene. The chain employs TRBV7-9 and TRBJ2-4; 12 bases agree with TRBD1. Germline loops: CDR1 SEHNR, CDR2 FQNEAQ (reference sequence). The CDR3 is made up of 15 amino acids. CDR3 region: CASSFGTGGNYGQYF. CDR3 DNA (partial): TGTGCCAGCAGCTTCGGGACAGGGGGCAACTATGGT.

As regards this clone: Sequencing ends 3 residues short of the CDR3 end; the germline J gene provides the rest. The chain has TRBV7-3 and TRBJ2-1, with 13 positions matching TRBD2. CDR1 and CDR2 from the germline V gene are SGHTA and FQGTGA. Losses at the gene ends were 0 bases for V and 6 bases for J; bases not matched to a gene: 5. CDR3 length: 17 amino acids. The CDR3: CASSLTRTSGGLNEQFF. The sequenced part of the CDR3 DNA is TGTGCCAGCAGCTTAACCCGGACTAGCGGGGGCCTCAATGAG.

With respect to this clone: The DNA ends 3 residues before the CDR3 does, and the rest of the CDR3 is filled in from the germline J gene. The chain has TRBV20-1 and TRBJ2-7; possible D gene TRBD1, 6 bases. With 3 bases removed from V and 4 bases from J, the gap between germline ends came to 16 bases. Germline V gene data show CDR1 as DFQATT and CDR2 as SNEGSKA (reference sequence). The CDR3 is 14 residues long. CDR3 DNA (partial): TGCAGTGCTAGCCCCACAGGGACCCTTTACGAG. This translates into CSASPTGTLYE. The complete CDR3 sequence is CSASPTGTLYEQYF.

Worth noting for this clone: The read falls 3 residues short of the CDR3 end, and the missing part is taken from the germline J gene. The chain employs TRBV19 and TRBJ2-1; weak D call: TRBD1 (5 bases). This CDR3 region has 15 residues. Germline CDR1 is LNHDA and CDR2 is SQIVND (reference sequence). The V end lost 6 bases, the J end lost 0 bases, and 12 bases lay between the germline ends. The CDR3 loop reads CASSRAGASYNEQFF. The covered CDR3 bases are TGTGCCAGTAGCCGAGCTGGGGCCTCCTACAATGAG.

To note about this clone: The CDR3 end lies 3 residues beyond the end of the read and is filled in from the germline J gene. V usage is TRBV18 and J usage is TRBJ1-2; D remains unclear. CDR3 length equals 13 residues. Germline V lookup: CDR1 KGHSH, CDR2 LQKENI. Here the CDR3 reads CASSPQGYNDYTF. Partial CDR3 DNA: TGTGCCAGCTCACCACAAGGGTACAATGAC. Complete variable domain (other parts from reference TRBV18 and TRBJ1-2): NAGVMQNPRHLVRRRGQEARLRCSPMKGHSHVYWYRQLPEEGLKFMVYLQKENIIDESGMPKERFSAEFPKEGPSILRIQQVVRGDSAAYFCASSPQGYNDYTFGSGTRLTVV.

As concerns this clone: Sequencing ends 3 residues short of the CDR3 end; the germline J gene provides the rest. This chain uses TRBV9 with TRBJ2-3; 14 bases line up with TRBD2. In germline, CDR1 is SGDLS, CDR2 YYNGEE. The V and J ends lost 0 bases and 3 bases, in that order; junction bases with no gene match: 3. This CDR3 contains 17 residues. The CDR3 bases that were read are TGTGCCAGCAGCGTAGTGGGACTAGCGGGGGAAACAGATACG. Residues: CASSVVGLAGETDT. The full CDR3 reads CASSVVGLAGETDTQYF. Using reference TRBV9 and TRBJ2-3 for the parts outside the CDR3, the full variable domain is DSGVTQTPKHLITATGQRVTLRCSPRSGDLSVYWYQQSLDQGLQFLIQYYNGEERAKGNILERFSAQQFPDLHSELNLSSLELGDSALYFCASSVVGLAGETDTQYFGPGTRLTVL.

On this clone: The CDR3 end lies 3 residues beyond the end of the read and is filled in from the germline J gene. V gene TRBV19 combines with J gene TRBJ1-5; D remains ambiguous. Germline-derived CDR1 and CDR2 are LNHDA and SQIVND (reference sequence). The V end was cut by 0 bases, the J end by 5 bases, with 5 bases between. The CDR3 has 13 residues. The part of the CDR3 DNA that was read is TGTGCCAGTAGTATAGATCGCGATCAGCCC. It yields the protein CASSIDRDQP. The full CDR3 reads CASSIDRDQPQHF. Filled out from reference TRBV19 and TRBJ1-5, the complete variable domain reads DGGITQSPKYLFRKEGQNVTLSCEQNLNHDAMYWYRQDPGQGLRLIYYSQIVNDFQKGDIAEGYSVSREKKESFPLTVTSAQKNPTAFYLCASSIDRDQPQHFGDGTRLSIL.

Comments on this clone: The DNA ends 3 residues before the CDR3 does, and the rest of the CDR3 is filled in from the germline J gene. V usage is TRBV29-1 and J usage is TRBJ2-3; possible D gene TRBD1, 6 bases. Germline V CDR1 and CDR2: SQVTM, ANQGSEA. The CDR3 covers 15 residues. Trimming shortened V by 3 bases and J by 1 base, and 14 bases separated the two germline ends. This CDR3 is CSVEEQGLGTDTQYF. The CDR3 DNA, read in part, is TGCAGCGTTGAGGAACAGGGATTGGGCACAGATACG.

Worth noting for this clone: The sequenced fragment ends 3 residues before the CDR3 boundary, so the rest is inferred from the germline J gene. V usage is TRBV18 and J usage is TRBJ2-5, with D perhaps matching TRBD1 (6 bases). V lost 3 bases and J lost 1, with 9 bases in between. Germline CDR1 and CDR2: KGHSH and LQKENI. The CDR3 consists of 14 residues. CDR3 region: CASSPRQAQETQYF. The covered CDR3 bases are TGTGCCAGCTCACCTAGACAGGCCCAAGAGACC. Complete variable domain (other parts from reference TRBV18 and TRBJ2-5): NAGVMQNPRHLVRRRGQEARLRCSPMKGHSHVYWYRQLPEEGLKFMVYLQKENIIDESGMPKERFSAEFPKEGPSILRIQQVVRGDSAAYFCASSPRQAQETQYFGPGTRLLVL.

To note about this clone: The read ends 3 residues before the CDR3 terminus; that terminus is restored from the germline J gene. The V and J genes are TRBV20-1 and TRBJ1-4, with 9 nucleotides matching TRBD1. The V gene's germline CDR1 is DFQATT and CDR2 SNEGSKA (reference sequence). There are 14 residues in the CDR3. CDR3 protein: CSARGDRDNSPLFF. The CDR3 DNA, read in part, is TGCAGTGCTAGAGGGGACAGGGATAATTCACCA.

Notes on this clone: The missing CDR3 end, 3 residues past where the read stops, is filled in from the germline J gene. This sequence joins TRBV7-9 and TRBJ1-2; 7 bases align to TRBD1. With V trimmed by 4 bases and J by 7 bases, 9 bases remained unmatched. This CDR3 comprises 14 residues. CDR1 is SEHNR and CDR2 is FQNEAQ in the germline V gene (reference sequence). Here the CDR3 reads CASSSPDRDSGYTF. Incomplete CDR3 DNA: TGTGCCAGCAGCTCACCTGACAGGGACAGTGGC.

Of note for this clone: The read is 3 residues too short to cover the CDR3 end, so that end is filled in from the germline J gene. The chain recombines TRBV4-2 with TRBJ2-7; TRBD2 matches at 7 bases. There are 15 residues in the CDR3. Unmatched junction bases numbered 6, after V lost 0 bases and J lost 4 bases. Germline V lookup: CDR1 LGHNA, CDR2 YNFKEQ. The CDR3 protein is CASSQEGSGGYEQYF. The CDR3 DNA, read in part, is TGTGCCAGCAGCCAAGAAGGCTCGGGGGGTTACGAG.

The sequenced part of the CDR3 DNA is TGTGCCAGCAGCTCCTTCGGGACAGATAATGAAAAG. Translated: CASSSFGTDNEK. The full CDR3 protein is CASSSFGTDNEKLFF. J is TRBJ2-2 and V is TRBV7-9; 7 bases fit TRBD1. Sequencing ends 3 residues short of the CDR3 end; the germline J gene provides the rest. The CDR3 is made up of 15 amino acids. Germline V gene data show CDR1 as SEHNR and CDR2 as FQNEAQ (reference sequence). The full variable domain, its missing parts supplied by reference TRBV7-9 and TRBJ2-2, is DTGVSQNPRHKITKRGQNVTFRCDPISEHNRLYWYRQTLGQGPEFLTYFQNEAQLEKSRLLSDRFSAERPKGSFSTLEIQRTEQGDSAMYLCASSSFGTDNEKLFFGEGSRLTVL.

To note about this clone: The observed sequence ends 3 residues before the CDR3 terminus, with the missing tail filled in from the germline J gene. The rearrangement links TRBV19 to TRBJ2-2; 13 positions agree with TRBD2. Trimming removed 3 bases from V and 4 bases from J; junction bases left unmatched: 5. Germline values: CDR1 LNHDA, CDR2 SQIVND (reference sequence). The CDR3 is made up of 17 amino acids. The sequenced CDR3 bases are TGTGCCAGTAGTATCGAGACTAGCGGGGGGTCCACCGGGGAG. Its protein is CASSIETSGGSTGE. The CDR3, in full, reads CASSIETSGGSTGELFF. Looking up the rest from reference TRBV19 and TRBJ2-2 gives the full variable domain: DGGITQSPKYLFRKEGQNVTLSCEQNLNHDAMYWYRQDPGQGLRLIYYSQIVNDFQKGDIAEGYSVSREKKESFPLTVTSAQKNPTAFYLCASSIETSGGSTGELFFGEGSRLTVL.